This T cell receptor beta chain was identified during a study of shared clonotypes between healthy human individuals. Study results and caveats: Clonotypes not shared had lower generation probabilities than those common to all four donors.

This CDR3 comprises 12 residues. The V end lost 6 bases, the J end lost 5 bases, and 9 bases lay between the germline ends. From germline, CDR1 is SEHNR and CDR2 FQNEAQ (reference sequence). As for this clone: Its antigen is as yet unknown.

TCRdb keeps only in-frame clones here, not all; method: immunoSEQ multiplex PCR. The sample consists of approximately 640,000 clones, 60% to 80% of them appearing once. This rearrangement joins TRBV7-9 to TRBJ2-3; D possibly corresponds to TRBD2 (5 bases). This clonotype originated in a woman in her thirties in good health. The specimen was memory CD4+ T cells sorted from blood. Subset defined: CD45RA-negative fraction. CDR3 sequence: CASRQSGDTQYF. The CDR3 DNA follows: TGTGCCAGCAGACAAAGCGGAGATACGCAGTATTTT.